This T cell receptor beta chain was identified during a study of naive and memory T cell subsets. Germline loops: CDR1 MNHEY, CDR2 SMNVEV (reference sequence). The length of the CDR3 is 13 residues. V lost 2 bases and J lost 2, with 6 bases in between. Separate alpha and beta amplification began at the second PCR step. Both TRBC1 and TRBC2 were covered by a beta constant-region primer of two equimolar oligonucleotides. Via MiXCR, TCRdb re-called the UMI-ligation and nested PCR reads, giving one row per CDR3 protein. The profile covers around 160,000 distinct CDR3 sequences, with 15% to 20% appearing a single time and approximately 0.13% taken by the ten largest.

The receptor's source is a human donor in good health. Input material: naive CD4+ T cells from blood. The V and J genes are TRBV27 and TRBJ1-2, with unresolved D. DNA of the CDR3: TGTGCCAGCAGTTTACAGTTAAACTATGGCTACACCTTC. Translation: CASSLQLNYGYTF.